This T cell receptor beta chain was sequenced in a study of shared clonotypes between healthy human individuals. Libraries were prepared by immunoSEQ multiplex PCR; TCRdb keeps only in-frame clonotypes and omits some of them. The repertoire has millions of clones, 85% to 95% of them found once; the top ten carry roughly 1.8%. Findings of the study overall: Researchers found naive subsets generally carried larger estimated richness than memory subsets. Sharing across a few donors was seen in 4% to 5% of naive CD4 clonotypes.

Trimming removed 3 bases at V and 7 bases at J, with 6 bases between. Germline V gene lookup returns CDR1 SEHNR and CDR2 FQNEAQ (reference sequence). This CDR3 spans 11 amino acids. In the case of this clone: Its cognate antigen is unknown.

Only CD45RO-negative cells positively selected for CCR7 counted as naive CD8 cells, so terminally differentiated effector memory CD45RA+ cells were excluded. This chain connects TRBV7-9 to TRBJ2-5; no reliable D call. This receptor was obtained from a man aged 18 to 29 in good health. Some clones in this sample may be carry-over from other donors' samples. The sample taken for sequencing was naive CD8+ T cells from PBMCs. CDR3 nucleotides: TGTGCCAGCAGCTTGGGTCCGACCCAGTACTTC. It encodes CASSLGPTQYF.